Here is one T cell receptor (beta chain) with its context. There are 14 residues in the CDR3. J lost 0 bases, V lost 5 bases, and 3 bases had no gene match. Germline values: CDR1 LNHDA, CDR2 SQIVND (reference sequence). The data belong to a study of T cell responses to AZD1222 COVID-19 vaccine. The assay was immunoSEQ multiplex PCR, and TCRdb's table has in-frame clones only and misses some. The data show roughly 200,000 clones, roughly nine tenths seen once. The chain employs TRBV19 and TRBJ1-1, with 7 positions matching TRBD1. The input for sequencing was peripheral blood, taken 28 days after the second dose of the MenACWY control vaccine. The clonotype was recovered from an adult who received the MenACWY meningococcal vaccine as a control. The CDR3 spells CASSWDSLNTEAFF. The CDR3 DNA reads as TGTGCCAGTAGTTGGGACAGCCTGAACACTGAAGCTTTCTTT.